This T cell receptor beta chain was recorded in a study of T cell repertoires in cytomegalovirus infection. As for the study in general: CMV infection together with matching HLA type was indicated by public TCR beta signatures. Study results and limitations: The ex vivo response was dominated by HLA-C-restricted CMV-specific TCR beta clonotypes. There were carriers of CMV plus the relevant HLA, and cumulative public TCR beta family frequency identified them.

TCRdb used MiXCR to reprocess the reads, holding one entry per CDR3 protein. The table includes about 360,000 distinct CDR3 sequences, roughly 18% detected once. As to this clonotype: What it binds is unknown.

The sequencing sample was made of PBMCs. The source is a human donor in good health (CMV status not recorded). Some clones in this sample may be carry-over from other donors' samples.

CDR3 sequence reads: CASSYGTGITEAFF. The CDR3 DNA follows: TGTGCCAGCAGTTACGGGACAGGGATCACTGAAGCTTTCTTT. The genes are TRBV6-8 and TRBJ1-1; 9 nucleotides align to TRBD1. Germline V gene sequence: CDR1 MNHGY, CDR2 SAAAGT. The CDR3 covers 14 residues. V gave up 2 bases and J gave up 4 bases; unmatched junction bases: 2.